This T cell receptor (beta chain) was identified in a study of T cells in Graves' hyperthyroidism and ophthalmopathy. Whole-study context: Initial diagnosis, before any treatment, was when peripheral blood was collected.

The TCR beta CDR3 regions underwent amplification using RNA transcripts as the source. HTBI primers were the set used in a first-round RT-PCR of the TCR CDR3. TCRdb recomputed calls from the multiplex PCR reads with MiXCR, one row per CDR3 protein. The sample consists of about 700,000 distinct CDR3 sequences, around 13% of them appearing once. This clonotype has a handful of counts. Germline loops: CDR1 SQVTM, CDR2 ANQGSEA. CDR3 length: 14 residues. The germline V and J ends were trimmed by 7 bases and 5 bases, with 21 bases remaining between them. Diagnosis of hyperthyroidism was new in patients aged 18 to 65, and its duration was under 2 months. Uncontrolled infection, other autoimmune disease, pregnancy or lactation barred patients from enrollment. The source of the PBMCs was around 9 ml of fresh peripheral blood.

What was sequenced was blood. The J gene is TRBJ2-7, the V gene TRBV29-1, with D tentatively TRBD1 (5 bases). The TCR originated in a woman aged 18-35 years with Graves' hyperthyroidism. The CDR3 DNA reads TGCAGCGCCGCTGTGCCAGGGTCTATCCACGAGCAGTACTTC. Translated, it gives CSAAVPGSIHEQYF.